This entry lists 31 T cell receptor beta chains sequenced from one sample in a study of OX40 agonist ivuxolimab in advanced cancers. The table came from immunoSEQ multiplex PCR; TCRdb's copy has only in-frame clones and leaves some out. The data contain fewer than 80,000 clones, 87% of them singletons. The source material was CD4+ or CD8+ T cells sorted from blood, sampled in a trial of the OX40 agonist ivuxolimab. These receptors were taken from an adult with an advanced solid tumor such as melanoma, head and neck, liver or kidney cancer.

This rearrangement joins TRBV5-1 to TRBJ2-6, with 7 positions matching TRBD1. Looked up from germline, CDR1 is SGHRS and CDR2 is YFSETQ. The CDR3 consists of 14 residues. V was pared by 4 bases and J by 12 bases, with 10 bases of the junction left unmatched. For the CDR3, the DNA is TGCGCCAGCAGCGCAATGACAGGGTACGGCGTCCTGACTTTC. Translated, it gives CASSAMTGYGVLTF.

The V call is TRBV5-6, the J call TRBJ2-7; TRBD1 or TRBD2 may be the D gene (5 bases each). Germline V gene sequence: CDR1 SGHDT, CDR2 YYEEEE. Trimming stripped 2 bases from V and 6 bases from J, with 18 bases between. The CDR3 consists of 15 residues. CDR3 nucleotides: TGTGCCAGCAGCTTTCGAGGGGCCCCTAATATCGAGCAGTACTTC. Amino acid sequence: CASSFRGAPNIEQYF.

The chain employs TRBV7-6 and TRBJ2-1, with 12 bases matching TRBD2. J gave up 10 bases and V 5 bases, and 12 bases lay outside the gene matches. Germline V gene lookup returns CDR1 SGHVS and CDR2 FNYEAQ. The CDR3 length is 16 residues. The CDR3 DNA reads TGTGCCAGCAGCCTTGTCGGACTAGCGGGGAGCCCCGAGCAGTTCTTC. Translated, it gives CASSLVGLAGSPEQFF. The full variable domain, with the rest looked up from reference TRBV7-6 and TRBJ2-1, is GAGVSQSPRYKVTKRGQDVALRCDPISGHVSLYWYRQALGQGPEFLTYFNYEAQQDKSGLPNDRFSAERPEGSISTLTIQRTEQRDSAMYRCASSLVGLAGSPEQFFGPGTRLTVL.

This clone was observed a handful of times. The chain couples TRBV7-9 to TRBJ1-5; D uncertain. This CDR3 contains 12 residues. The germline V and J ends were trimmed by 6 bases and 7 bases, with 10 bases remaining between them. The germline V gene encodes CDR1 SEHNR and CDR2 FQNEAQ (reference sequence). The DNA for the CDR3 is TGTGCCAGCAGTTCGTTGGAGCAGCCCCAGCATTTT. Protein sequence: CASSSLEQPQHF.

The gene calls are TRBV7-2 and TRBJ1-5, with no clear D. The V and J ends lost 4 bases and 1 base respectively, with 8 bases between them. The CDR3 loop spans 14 amino acids. Germline lookup yields CDR1 SGHTA and CDR2 FQGNSA. CDR3 in DNA: TGTGCCAGCAGCTCCGCGAAGAGCAATCAGCCCCAGCATTTT. Protein product: CASSSAKSNQPQHF. Filled out from reference TRBV7-2 and TRBJ1-5, the complete variable domain reads GAGVSQSPSNKVTEKGKDVELRCDPISGHTALYWYRQSLGQGLEFLIYFQGNSAPDKSGLPSDRFSAERTGGSVSTLTIQRTQQEDSAVYLCASSSAKSNQPQHFGDGTRLSIL.

The sample holds one count of this clone. The chain links TRBV5-5 to TRBJ1-5, with D unclear. The V gene's germline CDR1 is SGHKS and CDR2 YYEKEE (reference sequence). This CDR3 is 15 amino acids long. V was shortened by 4 bases and J by 2 bases, with 13 bases between the two germline ends. The CDR3 loop is CASSTGSAGNQPQHF. The CDR3 region has the DNA TGTGCCAGCAGCACCGGGAGCGCGGGCAATCAGCCCCAGCATTTT.

The CDR3 DNA reads as TGCGCCAGCAGCTTTTCGGACCTCGGCACTGAAGCTTTCTTT. Residues: CASSFSDLGTEAFF. V usage is TRBV5-1 and J usage is TRBJ1-1; D ambiguous. Germline values: CDR1 SGHRS, CDR2 YFSETQ. V shed 2 bases and J shed 4 bases, with 12 bases lying between them. The CDR3 has 14 amino acids.

V gene TRBV6-6 combines with J gene TRBJ1-1; D is possibly TRBD1 (6 bases). Per the germline V gene, CDR1 is MNHNY and CDR2 is SVGAGI (reference sequence). The CDR3 length is 16 residues. V lost 7 bases, J lost 0 bases, and 18 bases lay in between. CDR3 coding DNA: TGTGCCAGCACCCCCTCGGGGGGGGCTATGAACACTGAAGCTTTCTTT. Its protein product is CASTPSGGAMNTEAFF.

The J gene is TRBJ1-4, the V gene TRBV28, with D hard to call. The CDR3 loop spans 13 amino acids. V lost 5 bases and J 8 bases, leaving 12 bases between the germline ends. CDR1 and CDR2 (germline): MDHEN, SYDVKM. Here the CDR3 reads CASSPLMSEKLFF. The CDR3 nucleotides read TGTGCCAGCAGTCCACTTATGTCCGAAAAACTGTTTTTT.

The rearrangement uses TRBV7-3 and TRBJ1-1, with D tentatively TRBD1 (6 bases). The germline V gene has CDR1 SGHTA and CDR2 FQGTGA. The CDR3 spans 14 residues. V was cut by 1 base and J by 4 bases, with 10 bases left in between. The CDR3 nucleotides read TGTGCCAGCAGCTTAAACAGGGTCGGCACTGAAGCTTTCTTT. It codes for CASSLNRVGTEAFF.

The CDR3 DNA follows: TGTGCCAGCAGCTTACTTGGGGGGCAGTACCAGAACACTGAAGCTTTCTTT. This encodes CASSLLGGQYQNTEAFF. The chain couples TRBV7-2 to TRBJ1-1; D possibly corresponds to TRBD1 (6 bases). The CDR3 is 17 amino acids. Trimming shortened V by 2 bases and J by 1 base, and 17 bases separated the two germline ends. The V gene's germline CDR1 is SGHTA and CDR2 FQGNSA.

The chain couples TRBV10-3 to TRBJ2-1; D gene unclear. The CDR3 extends over 14 amino acids. The germline V gene encodes CDR1 ENHRY and CDR2 SYGVKD. V lost 1 base and J 5 bases, leaving 9 bases between the germline ends. The CDR3 loop is CAISEFSKNNEQFF. The CDR3 DNA reads as TGTGCCATCAGTGAGTTTAGTAAGAACAATGAGCAGTTCTTC.

This chain links TRBV5-1 with TRBJ1-6; TRBD1 matches 7 bases. Germline CDR1 SGHRS, CDR2 YFSETQ. V gave up 2 bases and J gave up 7 bases; unmatched junction bases: 3. This CDR3 is built from 14 residues. CDR3 protein: CASSLGTENSPLHF. The CDR3 bases are TGCGCCAGCAGCTTAGGGACAGAGAATTCACCCCTCCACTTT.

The CDR3, as DNA: TGCAGCCCCAGGGGGGGGACAGGACACTACGAGCAGTACTTC. This sequence encodes CSPRGGTGHYEQYF. The chain carries TRBV29-1 and TRBJ2-7, with D tentatively TRBD1 (8 bases). V gave up 8 bases and J gave up 3 bases, with 20 bases separating them. CDR3 length: 14 amino acids. Germline loops: CDR1 SQVTM, CDR2 ANQGSEA.

The gene calls are TRBV7-9 and TRBJ1-1; no clear D gene. The CDR3 totals 14 residues. V shed 7 bases and J shed 0 bases, with 12 bases lying between them. From germline, CDR1 is SEHNR and CDR2 FQNEAQ (reference sequence). As DNA, the CDR3 is TGTGCCAGCACCAATAGAGGTCTGAACACTGAAGCTTTCTTT. Protein: CASTNRGLNTEAFF.

The chain couples TRBV7-9 to TRBJ1-1; D gene uncertain. Germline V gene sequence: CDR1 SEHNR, CDR2 FQNEAQ (reference sequence). V was pared by 8 bases and J by 1 base, with 5 bases between. The CDR3 is made up of 11 amino acids. The CDR3, as DNA: TGTGCCAGCCCGGGGAACACTGAAGCTTTCTTT. This translates into CASPGNTEAFF. The variable domain in full, completed from reference TRBV7-9 and TRBJ1-1, reads DTGVSQNPRHKITKRGQNVTFRCDPISEHNRLYWYRQTLGQGPEFLTYFQNEAQLEKSRLLSDRFSAERPKGSFSTLEIQRTEQGDSAMYLCASPGNTEAFFGQGTRLTVV.

This sequence joins TRBV2 and TRBJ2-5; a possible D gene is TRBD1 (8 bases). The J call may be in error: the DNA end matches TRBJ2-7 better. The CDR3 covers 15 residues. Germline V gene lookup returns CDR1 SNHLY and CDR2 FYNNEI. CDR3 DNA: TGTGCCAGCAGTCTAGGACAGGGAGGGTTCTACGAGCAGTACTTC. Protein: CASSLGQGGFYEQYF.

The chain combines TRBV27 with TRBJ1-5; D is unresolved. The CDR3 spans 15 residues. Trimming removed 4 bases from V and 2 bases from J, with 12 bases in between. Looked up from germline, CDR1 is MNHEY and CDR2 is SMNVEV (reference sequence). The CDR3 DNA sequence: TGTGCCAGCAGTTCGTCACTTATGGGCAATCAGCCCCAGCATTTT. This sequence encodes CASSSSLMGNQPQHF.

This clone was observed a handful of times. This chain joins TRBV2 and TRBJ1-2; D is perhaps TRBD1 (5 bases). Germline CDR1 reads SNHLY; CDR2 reads FYNNEI. Trimming took 4 bases from V and 4 from J, leaving 13 bases between them. CDR3 length: 14 residues. The CDR3 loop reads CASSGQGLSYGYTF. CDR3 nucleotide sequence: TGTGCCAGCAGTGGGCAGGGATTGAGCTATGGCTACACCTTC. The complete variable domain, with remaining parts taken from reference TRBV2 and TRBJ1-2, reads EPEVTQTPSHQVTQMGQEVILRCVPISNHLYFYWYRQILGQKVEFLVSFYNNEISEKSEIFDDQFSVERPDGSNFTLKIRSTKLEDSAMYFCASSGQGLSYGYTFGSGTRLTVV.

Note on this clone: A junction end diverges from the germline sequence, so it may reflect a read error. The chain joins TRBV7-7 to TRBJ2-2; no reliable D call. The CDR3 covers 13 residues. Germline lookup yields CDR1 SSHAT and CDR2 FNYEAQ (reference sequence). The DNA for the CDR3 is TGTGCTAGCAGCTTCGACGGGACCGGGGAGCTGTTTTTT. As protein: CASSFDGTGELFF.

V gene TRBV30 combines with J gene TRBJ1-2; D is unresolved. Deletions cut 4 bases from V and 6 bases from J, with 12 bases between. CDR1 is GTSNPN, CDR2 SVGIG, per germline (reference sequence). The CDR3 is 12 residues long. The CDR3 is CAWTHQTHGYTF. The CDR3 DNA follows: TGTGCCTGGACGCACCAAACACATGGCTACACCTTC.

The genes are TRBV19 and TRBJ2-1; D remains ambiguous. The germline gives CDR1 LNHDA, CDR2 SQIVND (reference sequence). V was trimmed by 7 bases and J by 8 bases, leaving 21 bases between them. The CDR3 length is 15 residues. This CDR3 is CASTKQGPTLDEQFF. CDR3 in DNA: TGTGCCAGTACCAAACAAGGACCGACCTTGGATGAGCAGTTCTTC.

The chain uses TRBV29-1 and TRBJ2-1, with D possibly being TRBD1 or TRBD2 (6 bases each). In germline, CDR1 is SQVTM, CDR2 ANQGSEA. The CDR3 contains 15 residues. Trimming removed 5 bases at V and 1 base at J, with 15 bases between. CDR3 nucleotide sequence: TGCAGCGTTACAAACGGGGGCCGGTCCTACAATGAGCAGTTCTTC. Translating it yields CSVTNGGRSYNEQFF.

The chain has TRBV11-1 and TRBJ1-1; D perhaps matches TRBD1 (6 bases). The CDR3 covers 15 residues. Per the germline V gene, CDR1 is SGHAT and CDR2 is FQDESV (reference sequence). Deletions cut 5 bases from V and 6 bases from J, with 19 bases between. The CDR3 loop is CASSQTTGPWPEAFF. In DNA form, the CDR3 reads TGTGCCAGCAGCCAAACTACAGGGCCTTGGCCTGAAGCTTTCTTT. The entire variable domain, with the rest obtained from reference TRBV11-1 and TRBJ1-1, is as follows: EAEVAQSPRYKITEKSQAVAFWCDPISGHATLYWYRQILGQGPELLVQFQDESVVDDSQLPKDRFSAERLKGVDSTLKIQPAELGDSAMYLCASSQTTGPWPEAFFGQGTRLTVV.

V is TRBV19 and J is TRBJ2-5, with 8 bases matching TRBD1. Trimming at V came to 6 bases and at J to 5 bases, leaving 8 bases not matched to a gene. CDR3 length equals 14 residues. Germline V CDR1 and CDR2: LNHDA, SQIVND (reference sequence). CDR3 region: CASRKDREGETQYF. CDR3 coding DNA: TGTGCCAGTAGAAAGGACAGGGAAGGGGAGACCCAGTACTTC.

The chain carries TRBV5-4 and TRBJ2-3; D possibly corresponds to TRBD2 (7 bases). This CDR3 is built from 16 residues. V was shortened by 3 bases and J by 5 bases, with 19 bases between the two germline ends. Looked up from germline, CDR1 is SGHNT and CDR2 is YYREEE (reference sequence). CDR3 in amino acids: CASSSGGPPLEDTQYF. CDR3 nucleotide sequence: TGTGCCAGCAGCTCCGGGGGGCCCCCCTTAGAAGATACGCAGTATTTT.

The rearrangement uses TRBV18 and TRBJ1-5; D is unclear. Germline V CDR1 and CDR2: KGHSH, LQKENI. Between the trimmed V and J ends, which lost 6 bases and 1 base, there was a span of 19 bases. The CDR3 is 17 amino acids. For the CDR3, the DNA is TGTGCCAGCTCCCCAAGGGCACTTCCCGGGAGCAATCAGCCCCAGCATTTT. This gives the protein CASSPRALPGSNQPQHF.

The chain combines TRBV5-1 with TRBJ1-2; the D is unclear. Germline-derived CDR1 and CDR2 are SGHRS and YFSETQ. The CDR3 runs 13 residues. The V end lost 3 bases, the J end lost 3 bases, and 9 bases lay between the germline ends. CDR3 bases: TGCGCCAGCAGCTCCGACTCTGACTATGGCTACACCTTC. This sequence encodes CASSSDSDYGYTF. Full variable domain (outside the CDR3, taken from reference TRBV5-1 and TRBJ1-2): KAGVTQTPRYLIKTRGQQVTLSCSPISGHRSVSWYQQTPGQGLQFLFEYFSETQRNKGNFPGRFSGRQFSNSRSEMNVSTLELGDSALYLCASSSDSDYGYTFGSGTRLTVV.

V is TRBV7-9 and J is TRBJ1-2; 8 bases map to TRBD1. The V and J ends lost 4 bases and 4 bases, in that order; junction bases with no gene match: 5. The germline CDR1 and CDR2 sequences are SEHNR and FQNEAQ (reference sequence). The CDR3 is 14 amino acids. CDR3 amino acids: CASSSMDRAYGYTF. The CDR3 region has the DNA TGTGCCAGCAGCTCCATGGACAGGGCCTATGGCTACACCTTC.

The CDR3 here is CASSTIQGRNTGELFF. Here the CDR3 DNA reads TGCGCCAGCAGCACAATACAGGGCCGGAACACCGGGGAGCTGTTTTTT. The J gene is TRBJ2-2, the V gene TRBV5-1; possible D gene TRBD1, 6 bases. Germline V gene data show CDR1 as SGHRS and CDR2 as YFSETQ. The V end was cut by 4 bases, the J end by 1 base, with 14 bases between. CDR3 length equals 16 residues.

This chain uses TRBV11-3 with TRBJ2-7; 7 bases align to TRBD2. Germline loops: CDR1 SGHNT, CDR2 YENEEA. CDR3 length equals 15 residues. Trimming removed 1 base from V and 3 bases from J; junction bases left unmatched: 6. The CDR3 region is CASSLASGTVYEQYF. CDR3 coding DNA: TGTGCCAGCAGCTTAGCCAGCGGGACGGTCTACGAGCAGTACTTC.